This T cell receptor beta chain originates from a study of PD-1 blockade in classical Hodgkin lymphoma. Autologous stem cell transplantation was followed by relapse in every patient, and brentuximab vedotin exposure varied. CDR3 size: 16 residues. Trimming removed 4 bases from V and 6 bases from J; junction bases left unmatched: 12. Germline V CDR1 and CDR2: SGHTS, YDEGEE. Worth noting for this clone: Its antigen is unknown.

The study, taken as a whole, reports: Newly diagnosed patients reportedly trailed healthy donors in baseline TCR diversity. Baseline diversity in complete responders resembled that of newly diagnosed patients.

Method: immunoSEQ multiplex PCR; TCRdb's copy keeps in-frame clones and lacks some. The sample contains some 90,000 clones, about 90% of which appear only once. The V gene is TRBV5-8, the J gene TRBJ2-2, with TRBD1 identical over 7 bases. This specimen consisted of peripheral blood mononuclear cells (PBMCs), obtained before the second cycle of nivolumab. The TCR originated in a human donor with classical Hodgkin lymphoma. The CDR3 loop reads CASSLQDRPVPGELFF. CDR3 coding DNA: TGTGCCAGCAGCCTCCAGGACAGGCCCGTCCCCGGGGAGCTGTTTTTT.